These T cell receptor beta chains were read from a single sample in a study of blood T cell repertoires in COVID-19. Clones were read by immunoSEQ multiplex PCR, and TCRdb kept only the in-frame ones, dropping some. The sample records fewer than 250,000 clones, around 84% being singletons. The specimen was peripheral blood. The receptor source for this set is a human donor in a cohort sampled during active COVID-19. Both conserved end residues are part of each CDR3.

V	J	CDR3
TRBV7-2	TRBJ2-4	CASSIQGAKNIQYF
TRBV24-1	TRBJ2-1	CATSDFGSGTRYNEQFF
TRBV5-1	TRBJ2-7	CASSLAYNRDEQYF
TRBV5-4	TRBJ2-1	CASSTTGGLYNEQFF
TRBV6-6	TRBJ1-6	CASSLYPPGQGNSPLHF
TRBV29-1	TRBJ2-3	CSVSRLAQNTDTQYF
TRBV7-9	TRBJ1-1	CASTRTGNTEAFF
TRBV10-3	TRBJ2-7	CAISESAGANSYEQYF
TRBV5-1	TRBJ2-2	CASSGSTGELFF
TRBV9	TRBJ2-5	CASSVAPDSQETQYF
TRBV11-3	TRBJ1-1	CASSLGGAAEAFF
TRBV6-5	TRBJ2-3	CASSLRTSTDTQYF
TRBV5-1	TRBJ2-1	CASSLDRDTVEQFF
TRBV12-3/TRBV12-4	TRBJ1-5	CASSLAGLPQHF
TRBV24-1	TRBJ2-3	CATTGTSTDTQYF
TRBV9	TRBJ2-7	CASSVGTAYEQYF
TRBV5-1	TRBJ1-1	CASPRGGRLYTEAFF
TRBV27	TRBJ1-5	CASRGGFASNQPQHF
TRBV11-3	TRBJ2-3	CASSLEGVDTQYF
TRBV5-4	TRBJ2-7	CASTHGGTGTNEQYF
TRBV13	TRBJ2-1	CASSGGAKSYLNNEQFF
TRBV6-6	TRBJ1-4	CASSKKRGEKLFF
TRBV6-5	TRBJ1-2	CASSTPPREVSGYTF
TRBV19	TRBJ1-3	CASSILPGSSRNTIYF
TRBV6-1	TRBJ1-1	CASSEADSFEAFF
TRBV19	TRBJ2-6	CASSRDRRASGANVLTF
TRBV28	TRBJ2-1	CASRPPPGASYNEQFF
TRBV2	TRBJ1-4	CASSPVASGNEKLFF
TRBV3-1/TRBV3-2	TRBJ2-4	CASSQAGRLAKNIQYF
TRBV2	TRBJ1-1	CASRAVMNTEAFF
TRBV12-5	TRBJ1-1	CASGLGLGNTEAFF